The rows below give T cell receptor beta chains drawn from one sample of a study of shared clonotypes between healthy human individuals. This table comes from immunoSEQ multiplex PCR, and its TCRdb copy is limited to in-frame clones, with some not included. The sample lists millions of clones; more than 90% were seen once. The sample consisted of naive CD4+ T cells sorted from blood. These receptors all stem from a man in his late teens or twenties in good health. CDR3s include the opening cysteine and the closing phenylalanine or tryptophan. D genes are given only for firm matches. Only part of the rows carry a size: once, few, many, or a class if the clone is expanded.

j_call: TRBJ2-7; clone_size: .; d_call: .; v_call: TRBV5-8; cdr3_aa: CASSRGRPVKFWEYF; cdr3_nt: TGTGCCAGCAGCCGGGGACGGCCGGTAAAGTTTTGGGAGTACTTC
j_call: TRBJ2-5; clone_size: .; d_call: .; v_call: TRBV7-8; cdr3_aa: CASSFRVGLGETQYF; cdr3_nt: TGTGCCAGCAGCTTTCGGGTTGGTCTGGGCGAGACCCAGTACTTC
j_call: TRBJ1-4; clone_size: .; d_call: .; v_call: TRBV18; cdr3_aa: CASSFGLDFNEKLFF; cdr3_nt: TGTGCCAGCTCTTTCGGACTAGACTTTAATGAAAAACTGTTTTTT
j_call: TRBJ2-3; clone_size: .; d_call: .; v_call: TRBV9; cdr3_aa: CASSVAPGSTDTQYF; cdr3_nt: TGTGCCAGCAGCGTAGCACCCGGTAGCACAGATACGCAGTATTTT
j_call: TRBJ2-3; clone_size: .; d_call: TRBD1; v_call: TRBV9; cdr3_aa: CASSVVGGGGTDTQYF; cdr3_nt: TGTGCCAGCAGCGTAGTAGGGGGCGGAGGCACAGATACGCAGTATTTT
j_call: TRBJ2-3; clone_size: .; d_call: .; v_call: TRBV18; cdr3_aa: CASSPGGEDTQYF; cdr3_nt: TGTGCCAGCTCACCAGGAGGGGAGGATACGCAGTATTTT
j_call: TRBJ1-2; clone_size: .; d_call: .; v_call: TRBV6-5; cdr3_aa: CASSRGPGGGYTF; cdr3_nt: TGTGCCAGCAGTCGAGGGCCAGGCGGGGGCTACACCTTC
j_call: TRBJ2-7; clone_size: .; d_call: .; v_call: TRBV30; cdr3_aa: CAWSFAYEQYF; cdr3_nt: TGTGCCTGGTCGTTTGCCTACGAGCAGTACTTC
j_call: TRBJ1-3; clone_size: .; d_call: .; v_call: TRBV9; cdr3_aa: CASSVEGGSGNTIYF; cdr3_nt: TGTGCCAGCAGCGTAGAAGGAGGTTCTGGAAACACCATATATTTT
j_call: TRBJ2-1; clone_size: .; d_call: TRBD2; v_call: TRBV5-1; cdr3_aa: CASSLAGGSGPTYNEQFF; cdr3_nt: TGCGCCAGCAGCTTGGCCGGAGGTAGCGGGCCAACCTACAATGAGCAGTTCTTC
j_call: TRBJ2-5; clone_size: .; d_call: .; v_call: TRBV28; cdr3_aa: CASSLNLSGETQYF; cdr3_nt: TGTGCCAGCAGCCTAAATTTGAGCGGGGAGACCCAGTACTTC
j_call: TRBJ1-6; clone_size: .; d_call: TRBD1; v_call: TRBV19; cdr3_aa: CASTPGGSDSPLHF; cdr3_nt: TGTGCCAGTACCCCAGGGGGGTCGGATTCACCCCTCCACTTT
j_call: TRBJ1-4; clone_size: .; d_call: .; v_call: TRBV15; cdr3_aa: CATSSTILNEKLFF; cdr3_nt: TGTGCCACCAGCAGCACAATCCTCAATGAAAAACTGTTTTTT
j_call: TRBJ2-7; clone_size: .; d_call: TRBD2; v_call: TRBV5-6; cdr3_aa: CASSLAGLAGVYEQYF; cdr3_nt: TGTGCCAGCAGCTTGGCGGGACTAGCGGGAGTCTACGAGCAGTACTTC
j_call: TRBJ2-6; clone_size: .; d_call: TRBD1; v_call: TRBV19; cdr3_aa: CASSLKGQDTSGANVLTF; cdr3_nt: TGTGCCAGTAGCCTTAAGGGACAGGACACGTCTGGGGCCAACGTCCTGACTTTC
j_call: TRBJ2-7; clone_size: once; d_call: .; v_call: TRBV7-6; cdr3_aa: CASSLGSRGPYEQYF; cdr3_nt: TGTGCCAGCAGCTTAGGATCCCGGGGCCCCTACGAGCAGTACTTC
j_call: TRBJ2-2; clone_size: .; d_call: .; v_call: TRBV4-3; cdr3_aa: CASSQQMSGELFF; cdr3_nt: TGCGCCAGCAGCCAACAGATGTCCGGGGAGCTGTTTTTT
j_call: TRBJ1-5; clone_size: few; d_call: .; v_call: TRBV2; cdr3_aa: CASSDLLGAQHF; cdr3_nt: TGTGCCAGCAGTGATCTCCTCGGGGCCCAGCATTTT
j_call: TRBJ2-6; clone_size: once; d_call: .; v_call: TRBV30; cdr3_aa: CAYSYSGANVLTF; cdr3_nt: TGTGCCTACTCGTACTCTGGGGCCAACGTCCTGACTTTC
j_call: TRBJ2-1; clone_size: .; d_call: .; v_call: TRBV27; cdr3_aa: CASSPASGRLSYNEQFF; cdr3_nt: TGTGCCAGCAGTCCAGCCTCAGGGCGACTCTCCTACAATGAGCAGTTCTTC
j_call: TRBJ1-6; clone_size: .; d_call: .; v_call: TRBV19; cdr3_aa: CASKRGLSPLHF; cdr3_nt: TGTGCCAGTAAGAGGGGTCTTTCACCCCTCCACTTT
j_call: TRBJ1-6; clone_size: .; d_call: .; v_call: TRBV6-5; cdr3_aa: CASIYAWNSPLHF; cdr3_nt: TGTGCCAGCATCTATGCTTGGAATTCACCCCTCCACTTT